A selection of T cell receptor beta chains follows, all from one sample in a study of PD-L1 blockade in urothelial cancer. Generated by immunoSEQ multiplex PCR, the TCRdb table keeps only in-frame clones and is missing some. The sample carries about 32,000 clones, 87% recorded once. The material sequenced was PBMCs, taken around atezolizumab (anti-PD-L1) treatment. The origin of the receptors is a man aged 45-65 years with urothelial cancer. CDR3s include the opening cysteine and the closing phenylalanine or tryptophan. Each record gives: clone size, V gene, D gene, J gene, CDR3 DNA, CDR3 protein. A D gene is named only where the DNA matches it firmly. A row's size may be missing; if present it is once, few, many or a size class.

>NA|TRBV6-1|NA|TRBJ1-2
TGTGCCAGCAGTGAAGCGGGAGGGAAGTCCTTAGCTAACTATGGCTACACCTTC
CASSEAGGKSLANYGYTF
>NA|TRBV9|NA|TRBJ2-1
TGTGCCAGCAGCTGGGGTGGGGGGGCTTACAATGAGCAGTTCTTC
CASSWGGGAYNEQFF
>NA|TRBV2|NA|TRBJ2-5
TGTGCCAGCAGTAACCGGGACGGAGGGGAGACCCAGTACTTC
CASSNRDGGETQYF
>NA|TRBV5-4|TRBD2|TRBJ2-3
TGTGCCAGCAGCCACTCTCCAGGACTAGGAAGCACAGATACGCAGTATTTT
CASSHSPGLGSTDTQYF
>NA|TRBV2|NA|TRBJ2-1
TGTGCCAGCAGGGGAGACAGGTACAATGAGCAGTTCTTC
CASRGDRYNEQFF
>NA|TRBV30|TRBD1|TRBJ1-1
TGTGCCTGGAGCCCACACAGGGGGCGGGGTGAAGCTTTCTTT
CAWSPHRGRGEAFF
>NA|TRBV7-9|TRBD1|TRBJ1-1
TGTGCCAGCAGCTCTCTCACAGGGGTTGGTACTGAAGCTTTCTTT
CASSSLTGVGTEAFF
>NA|TRBV19|TRBD2|TRBJ2-7
TGTGCCAGTAGTATCACCGGGGGGTCCGACTCCTACGAGCAGTACTTC
CASSITGGSDSYEQYF
>NA|TRBV9|TRBD1|TRBJ1-1
TGTGCCAGCAGCACACAGGGGACGGACACTGAAGCTTTCTTT
CASSTQGTDTEAFF
>once|TRBV4-1|TRBD1|TRBJ1-4
TGCGCCAGCAGCCAGCCGGGACAGGGTGGTGAAAAACTGTTTTTT
CASSQPGQGGEKLFF
>NA|TRBV7-3|NA|TRBJ1-1
TGTGCCAGCAGCCCCTCTTCCTACACTGAAGCTTTCTTT
CASSPSSYTEAFF
>NA|TRBV11-3|NA|TRBJ2-7
TGTGCCAGCAGCACAGGGGCGGGAGGAAGCTCCTACGAGCAGTACTTC
CASSTGAGGSSYEQYF
>NA|TRBV5-1|NA|TRBJ1-3
TGCGCCAGCAGCGCCGGGTCGAGCTCTGGAAACACCATATATTTT
CASSAGSSSGNTIYF
>NA|TRBV5-6|NA|TRBJ2-5
TGTGCCAGCAGCTTGTTATTCGAGGTAACCCAGTACTTC
CASSLLFEVTQYF
>NA|TRBV9|TRBD1|TRBJ2-7
TGTGCCAGCAGCGCCTGGGGGGACAGGCCAGTCTACGAGCAGTACTTC
CASSAWGDRPVYEQYF
>NA|TRBV2|TRBD1|TRBJ1-5
TGTGCCAGCAGGGAGCTAACAGGGGTGGGACAGCCCCAGCATTTT
CASRELTGVGQPQHF
>NA|TRBV5-1|TRBD2|TRBJ2-7
TGCGCCAGCAGCTTGGACGGTGGGACTAGCGGGAGTCTGTACTTC
CASSLDGGTSGSLYF
>NA|TRBV5-1|NA|TRBJ2-1
TGCGCCAGCAGCTTAATGGAGGGTGAGCAGTTCTTC
CASSLMEGEQFF
>NA|TRBV11-2|TRBD1|TRBJ2-1
TGTGCCAGCAGACGACAGGGGTCCAGCTCCTACAATGAGCAGTTCTTC
CASRRQGSSSYNEQFF
>NA|TRBV6-1|TRBD2|TRBJ2-1
TGTGCCAGCAGTGGACTAGCGGGAGAGTACAATGAGCAGTTCTTC
CASSGLAGEYNEQFF
>once|TRBV27|NA|TRBJ1-1
TGTGCCAGCAGTTTATATTGGGGGAGGGGGAACACTGAAGCTTTCTTT
CASSLYWGRGNTEAFF
>once|TRBV9|NA|TRBJ2-2
TGTGCCAGCAGCGCTACAGGGGCGGGGACCGGGGAGCTGTTTTTT
CASSATGAGTGELFF
>NA|TRBV6-1|NA|TRBJ2-3
TGTGCCAGCAGTCCCTGGCGGTACACAGATACGCAGTATTTT
CASSPWRYTDTQYF
>NA|TRBV27|TRBD1|TRBJ1-2
TGTGCCAGCAGGACAGGGGGCAACTATGGCTACACCTTC
CASRTGGNYGYTF